Shown below are 23 T cell receptor beta chains from a single sample sequenced in a study of T-cell memory formation after mild COVID-19. TCRdb called the 5' RACE reads again in MiXCR, with one record for every CDR3 protein. This table has 300,000 to 400,000 distinct CDR3 sequences, roughly 15% appearing once. Sequencing was carried out using PBMCs or a T cell subset sorted from them (not recorded which). These receptor sequences come from a man between 18 and 35 years old who had mild COVID-19 (a few samples of this study predate the infection). Cell type and time point are not known.

The J gene is TRBJ1-6, the V gene TRBV2, with a weak D call TRBD1 (5 bases). V lost 0 bases and J 7 bases, leaving 10 bases between the germline ends. The CDR3 is made up of 15 amino acids. CDR1 and CDR2 from the germline V gene are SNHLY and FYNNEI. Here the CDR3 DNA reads TGTGCCAGCAGTGAAGCGGGACTGCTGAATTCACCCCTCCACTTT. It yields the protein CASSEAGLLNSPLHF.

This clonotype appeared a few times. This chain uses TRBV20-1 with TRBJ2-2; 9 bases align to TRBD1. The CDR3 consists of 15 residues. Losses at the gene ends were 3 bases for V and 4 bases for J; bases not matched to a gene: 6. Germline CDR1 reads DFQATT; CDR2 reads SNEGSKA (reference sequence). CDR3 protein: CSASYRDRATGELFF. The CDR3 DNA sequence: TGCAGTGCTAGTTACCGGGACAGGGCCACCGGGGAGCTGTTTTTT.

This clonotype has only a few counts. In DNA, the CDR3 is TGCGCCAGCAGTGAGGTGCCCAATGAAAAACTGTTTTTT. As protein: CASSEVPNEKLFF. The chain couples TRBV5-1 to TRBJ1-4; D remains unclear. Trimming shortened V by 5 bases and J by 5 bases, and 10 bases separated the two germline ends. The CDR3 consists of 13 residues. The germline CDR1 and CDR2 sequences are SGHRS and YFSETQ.

The V call is TRBV10-3, the J call TRBJ1-1; D not certain. Trimming shortened V by 6 bases and J by 1 base, and 9 bases separated the two germline ends. This CDR3 comprises 13 residues. Germline lookup yields CDR1 ENHRY and CDR2 SYGVKD. CDR3 in amino acids: CAISVDGNTEAFF. The CDR3 DNA reads TGTGCCATCAGCGTCGACGGGAACACTGAAGCTTTCTTT.

In this sample, this clonotype turned up a few times. The J gene is TRBJ2-7, the V gene TRBV27; D gene ambiguous. In germline, CDR1 is MNHEY, CDR2 SMNVEV (reference sequence). There are 17 residues in the CDR3. V lost 4 bases and J lost 6, with 25 bases in between. CDR3 nucleotides: TGTGCCAGCAGTTGGAAAGGCGATTCCACCCCCTTACGCGAGCAGTACTTC. This codes for CASSWKGDSTPLREQYF.

The V gene is TRBV12-3 or TRBV12-4, the J gene TRBJ2-5; possible D gene TRBD2, 5 bases. Trimming took off 3 bases at V and 7 bases at J, with 9 bases between the two ends. There are 12 residues in the CDR3. Here the CDR3 DNA reads TGTGCCAGCAGTTTTATCGCGGGGACCCAGTACTTC. This sequence encodes CASSFIAGTQYF.

This clonotype was detected ten times or more. The chain is built from TRBV20-1 and TRBJ1-5, with 9 bases lining up with TRBD1. V gave up 2 bases and J gave up 3 bases; unmatched junction bases: 5. Germline CDR1 reads DFQATT; CDR2 reads SNEGSKA (reference sequence). This CDR3 contains 15 residues. CDR3 amino acids: CSARPGQGYNQPQHF. The CDR3 DNA sequence: TGCAGTGCTAGACCTGGACAGGGGTACAATCAGCCCCAGCATTTT.

This clonotype was detected only a few times. This rearrangement joins TRBV7-2 to TRBJ2-3; TRBD1 aligns across 7 bases. Germline CDR1 and CDR2: SGHTA and FQGNSA. The trim removed 5 bases at V and 2 bases at J, leaving 4 bases unmatched. The CDR3 contains 14 residues. The CDR3 coding sequence is TGTGCCAGCAGCCAGGACAGGTACACAGATACGCAGTATTTT. Its protein product is CASSQDRYTDTQYF.

In this sample, this clonotype turned up many times. The chain couples TRBV5-1 to TRBJ1-3; 7 nucleotides match TRBD1. Germline V CDR1 and CDR2: SGHRS, YFSETQ. The CDR3 consists of 14 residues. V dropped 4 bases and J dropped 2; count of bases not matched to a gene: 3. This chain's CDR3 is CASSTGTAGNTIYF. In DNA form, the CDR3 reads TGCGCCAGCAGCACGGGGACAGCTGGAAACACCATATATTTT.

This clonotype was counted many times. The chain recombines TRBV30 with TRBJ1-4, with D perhaps matching TRBD1 (6 bases). Per germline, CDR1 GTSNPN and CDR2 SVGIG (reference sequence). V was clipped by 0 bases and J by 7 bases, with 12 bases between them. The CDR3 loop spans 14 amino acids. CDR3 nucleotides: TGTGCCTGGAGTGTCCAGGGGTCGGGTGAAAAACTGTTTTTT. Translated: CAWSVQGSGEKLFF.

This clonotype was seen a handful of times. V is TRBV7-6 and J is TRBJ2-3, with 11 bases aligning to TRBD2. The trim removed 0 bases at V and 0 bases at J, leaving 5 bases unmatched. The V gene's germline CDR1 is SGHVS and CDR2 FNYEAQ. The CDR3 is 18 residues long. CDR3 bases: TGTGCCAGCAGCTTAGCGTGGACTAGCGGGCCTAGCACAGATACGCAGTATTTT. Translated, it gives CASSLAWTSGPSTDTQYF.

This clonotype has only a few counts. The chain couples TRBV6-2 or TRBV6-3 to TRBJ2-1; 7 nucleotides align to TRBD2. CDR3 length: 16 amino acids. Per germline, CDR1 MNHEY and CDR2 SVGEGT. Unmatched junction bases numbered 10, after V lost 5 bases and J lost 3 bases. CDR3 in amino acids: CASSTSPGLLYNEQFF. The CDR3 coding sequence is TGTGCCAGCAGTACGTCCCCGGGACTACTCTACAATGAGCAGTTCTTC.

V is TRBV4-3 and J is TRBJ2-1; D gene uncertain. The V gene's germline CDR1 is LGHNA and CDR2 YSLEER. V lost 3 bases and J 9 bases, leaving 18 bases between the germline ends. The CDR3 loop spans 15 amino acids. CDR3 DNA sequence: TGCGCCAGCAGCCAGCACATCCTTACAGAGGTTGAGCAGTTCTTC. Amino acids: CASSQHILTEVEQFF.

The table lists this clonotype with a few counts. The chain employs TRBV7-9 and TRBJ2-7; D gene uncertain. Germline V gene lookup returns CDR1 SEHNR and CDR2 FQNEAQ (reference sequence). The CDR3 loop spans 14 amino acids. V dropped 3 bases and J dropped 1 base, with 10 bases sitting between them. The CDR3 nucleotides read TGTGCCAGCAGCTTTTTCGACGAGTCCTACGAGCAGTACGTC. It specifies CASSFFDESYEQYV.

V gene TRBV7-9 combines with J gene TRBJ2-6; perhaps TRBD2 as D (5 bases). Germline CDR1 SEHNR, CDR2 FQNEAQ (reference sequence). V was cut by 0 bases and J by 2 bases, with 11 bases left in between. The CDR3 is made up of 17 amino acids. This chain's CDR3 is CASSLARAPPGANVLTF. CDR3 in DNA: TGTGCCAGCAGCTTAGCGAGGGCTCCGCCTGGGGCCAACGTCCTGACTTTC.

This clonotype was seen only a few times. This rearrangement joins TRBV20-1 to TRBJ2-5; no clear D gene. V was shortened by 3 bases and J by 0 bases, with 11 bases between the two germline ends. The germline gives CDR1 DFQATT, CDR2 SNEGSKA (reference sequence). The CDR3 spans 14 residues. The chain's CDR3 is CSARALRDQETQYF. The CDR3 nucleotides read TGCAGTGCTAGGGCCCTTCGGGACCAAGAGACCCAGTACTTC.

This clonotype was observed at least ten times. The chain is built from TRBV5-4 and TRBJ2-3; 8 bases match TRBD1. In germline, CDR1 is SGHNT, CDR2 YYREEE (reference sequence). The CDR3 loop spans 14 amino acids. V trimming: 4 bases; J trimming: 4 bases; junction bases outside the gene matches: 5. The CDR3 sequence is CASSPGQGSDTQYF. For the CDR3, the DNA is TGTGCCAGCAGCCCAGGACAGGGCTCAGATACGCAGTATTTT.

A few counts support this clonotype. The V call is TRBV28, the J call TRBJ1-5; 7 positions match TRBD1. Germline assignment: CDR1 MDHEN and CDR2 SYDVKM. The CDR3 is made up of 14 amino acids. With 4 bases clipped from V and 9 bases from J, the junction kept 9 bases outside the gene matches. The CDR3 sequence is CASSSRGRRWPQHF. CDR3 DNA: TGTGCCAGCAGTTCAAGGGGGCGGAGGTGGCCCCAGCATTTT.

The V and J genes are TRBV29-1 and TRBJ1-4; D perhaps matches TRBD1 (6 bases). Trimming took 7 bases from V and 5 from J, leaving 14 bases between them. Germline V CDR1 and CDR2: SQVTM, ANQGSEA. This CDR3 is built from 13 residues. The CDR3 loop reads CSGGTGWNEKLFF. For the CDR3, the DNA is TGCAGCGGGGGAACAGGGTGGAATGAAAAACTGTTTTTT.

This sequence joins TRBV4-1 and TRBJ2-6; tentative D call: TRBD2 (5 bases). The V end was cut by 0 bases, the J end by 2 bases, with 8 bases between. CDR1 and CDR2 from the germline V gene are MGHRA and YSYEKL. This CDR3 has 16 amino acids. CDR3 in amino acids: CASSQDPGTGANVLTF. CDR3 bases: TGCGCCAGCAGCCAAGATCCCGGGACTGGGGCCAACGTCCTGACTTTC.

This clonotype was detected only a few times. The CDR3 DNA reads as TGTGCCAGCAGTTTTTCTGGGACAGGGGGCGGCGAGCAGTACGTC. Its protein is CASSFSGTGGGEQYV. The gene calls are TRBV28 and TRBJ2-7; 12 positions match TRBD1. V shed 3 bases, J shed 6 bases, and the junction held 6 bases outside the gene matches. CDR3 length: 15 amino acids. The germline gives CDR1 MDHEN, CDR2 SYDVKM.

The chain has TRBV6-2 or TRBV6-3 and TRBJ2-7, with D possibly matching TRBD2 (6 bases). The germline V and J ends were trimmed by 5 bases and 7 bases, with 27 bases remaining between them. Germline V gene lookup returns CDR1 MNHEY and CDR2 SVGEGT. The length of the CDR3 is 17 residues. This CDR3 reads CASSLLDLTGRGGEQYF. The CDR3 bases are TGTGCCAGCAGTCTACTCGACCTTACAGGTAGGGGAGGAGAGCAGTACTTC.

In its sample, this clonotype was seen a few times. CDR3 nucleotides: TGTGCCAGCAGCTCCCAGGGGTTTGGGGAGCAGTACTTC. Its protein product is CASSSQGFGEQYF. The chain joins TRBV7-8 to TRBJ2-7; weak D call: TRBD1 (6 bases). The V end was cut by 4 bases, the J end by 7 bases, with 14 bases between. The CDR3 totals 13 residues. Germline assignment: CDR1 SGHVS and CDR2 FQNEAQ.